Listed here are 10 T cell receptor beta chains from one sample, sequenced in a study of cytomegalovirus exposure and HLA in healthy donors. With 60 Vbeta and 13 Jbeta primers, the PCR was carried out. Data came from immunoSEQ multiplex PCR; TCRdb stores just in-frame clones and leaves some out. The sample contains 150,000 to 200,000 clones, around 72% of which appear only once. The material sequenced was PBMCs. The receptors originated from a man between 45 and 60 years old in good health and CMV-seronegative.

This clone has a handful of counts. This sequence joins TRBV5-1 and TRBJ2-3, with 8 bases fitting TRBD1. Germline V lookup: CDR1 SGHRS, CDR2 YFSETQ. The CDR3 consists of 14 residues. Trimming removed 5 bases from V and 4 bases from J; junction bases left unmatched: 6. The CDR3 bases are TGCGCCAGCAGAATTGGACAGGGAGCAGATACGCAGTATTTT. Its protein product is CASRIGQGADTQYF.

The V gene is TRBV6-5, the J gene TRBJ2-5; D might be TRBD1 (5 bases). Trimming shortened V by 0 bases and J by 0 bases, and 8 bases separated the two germline ends. The CDR3 is 15 amino acids. Germline V CDR1 and CDR2: MNHEY, SVGAGI. The CDR3 is CASSYSFRDQETQYF. CDR3 sequence (DNA): TGTGCCAGCAGTTACTCTTTCAGGGACCAAGAGACCCAGTACTTC.

The V gene is TRBV7-2, the J gene TRBJ2-3; TRBD2 matches at 11 bases. Germline V lookup: CDR1 SGHTA, CDR2 FQGNSA. CDR3 size: 16 residues. Trimming at V came to 4 bases and at J to 6 bases, leaving 9 bases not matched to a gene. CDR3 bases: TGTGCCAGCAGCTCGATTAGCGGGGGGGCGGGGGATACGCAGTATTTT. This translates into CASSSISGGAGDTQYF.

In this sample, this clone turned up a few times. V is TRBV2 and J is TRBJ2-4; D is ambiguous. Germline lookup yields CDR1 SNHLY and CDR2 FYNNEI. V was shortened by 7 bases and J by 0 bases, with 16 bases between the two germline ends. This CDR3 region has 16 residues. The CDR3 sequence is CASNEVTVLAKNIQYF. The CDR3 region has the DNA TGTGCCAGCAATGAGGTCACGGTACTAGCCAAAAACATTCAGTACTTC. Full variable domain (rest looked up from reference TRBV2 and TRBJ2-4): EPEVTQTPSHQVTQMGQEVILRCVPISNHLYFYWYRQILGQKVEFLVSFYNNEISEKSEIFDDQFSVERPDGSNFTLKIRSTKLEDSAMYFCASNEVTVLAKNIQYFGAGTRLSVL.

The gene calls are TRBV4-3 and TRBJ1-2; weak D call: TRBD1 (5 bases). The CDR3 covers 14 residues. The V gene lost 0 bases and the J gene lost 8 bases, with 13 bases spanning the gap. CDR1 is LGHNA and CDR2 is YSLEER in the germline V gene. The CDR3 loop reads CASSQERGTIGYTF. In DNA, the CDR3 is TGCGCCAGCAGCCAAGAGCGGGGCACAATAGGCTACACCTTC.

V and J are TRBV5-4 and TRBJ2-1, with TRBD1 as a possible D gene (5 bases). CDR1 SGHNT and CDR2 YYREEE come from the germline V gene (reference sequence). The V and J ends lost 4 bases and 2 bases respectively, with 13 bases between them. This CDR3 region has 15 residues. The CDR3 is CASSPDRATYNEQFF. In DNA form, the CDR3 reads TGTGCCAGCAGCCCTGACAGAGCTACCTACAATGAGCAGTTCTTC.

V is TRBV5-1 and J is TRBJ2-1; TRBD2 aligns across 13 bases. Germline V lookup: CDR1 SGHRS, CDR2 YFSETQ. The V segment lost 4 bases and the J segment 9 bases; nucleotides outside the gene matches: 4. The CDR3 covers 14 residues. CDR3 nucleotide sequence: TGCGCCAGCAGCCCACTAGCGGGGGGGGTTGAGCAGTTCTTC. The encoded protein is CASSPLAGGVEQFF. The variable domain in full, completed from reference TRBV5-1 and TRBJ2-1, reads KAGVTQTPRYLIKTRGQQVTLSCSPISGHRSVSWYQQTPGQGLQFLFEYFSETQRNKGNFPGRFSGRQFSNSRSEMNVSTLELGDSALYLCASSPLAGGVEQFFGPGTRLTVL.

This clone has only a few counts. V is TRBV4-2 and J is TRBJ2-3; 9 nucleotides agree with TRBD2. Germline-derived CDR1 and CDR2 are LGHNA and YNFKEQ. This CDR3 has 20 residues. The J segment lost 1 base and the V segment lost 1 base, leaving 15 bases of the junction unmatched. CDR3 sequence reads: CASSQAPGGAGGRGTDTQYF. In DNA form, the CDR3 reads TGTGCCAGCAGCCAAGCCCCCGGTGGGGCGGGGGGGCGAGGCACAGATACGCAGTATTTT.

The V gene is TRBV6-1, the J gene TRBJ2-1; TRBD2 matches 10 bases. Germline CDR1 is MNHNS and CDR2 is SASEGT. The CDR3 extends over 15 amino acids. Unmatched junction bases numbered 0, after V lost 0 bases and J lost 4 bases. Here the CDR3 reads CASSEASGGYNEQFF. CDR3 DNA: TGTGCCAGCAGTGAAGCTAGCGGGGGGTACAATGAGCAGTTCTTC.

The CDR3 sequence: CASRGTDFTGELFF. CDR3 coding DNA: TGTGCCAGCAGGGGGACAGACTTTACCGGGGAGCTGTTTTTT. The chain employs TRBV6-5 and TRBJ2-2; 7 bases agree with TRBD1. Germline values: CDR1 MNHEY, CDR2 SVGAGI. Losses at the gene ends were 6 bases for V and 5 bases for J; bases not matched to a gene: 6. The CDR3 has 14 amino acids.